The rows below give T cell receptor beta chains drawn from one sample of a study of cytomegalovirus exposure and HLA in healthy donors. Generated by immunoSEQ multiplex PCR, the TCRdb table keeps only in-frame clones and is missing some. The repertoire holds 200,000 to 250,000 clones, with 60% to 85% as singletons. The material sequenced was PBMCs. The receptors were gathered from a man between 35 and 55 years old in good health and CMV-seronegative. The CDR3 runs from the conserved cysteine through the conserved F or W. The order of the fields is D gene, V gene, clone size, CDR3 length, J gene, CDR3 protein. D genes are given only for firm matches. For some rows the clone size is stated as once, few or many, or as a class when expanded; others skip it.

d_call: TRBD2
v_call: TRBV5-4
clone_size: NA
cdr3_length: 16
j_call: TRBJ2-1
cdr3_aa: CASSPGRELAGVGQFF

d_call: NA
v_call: TRBV4-3
clone_size: NA
cdr3_length: 19
j_call: TRBJ2-7
cdr3_aa: CASSQVTGRSQTYSYEQYF

d_call: NA
v_call: TRBV28
clone_size: NA
cdr3_length: 15
j_call: TRBJ1-1
cdr3_aa: CASLSTGLTNTEAFF

d_call: TRBD1
v_call: TRBV19
clone_size: NA
cdr3_length: 15
j_call: TRBJ2-7
cdr3_aa: CASSNVPGQRYEQYF

d_call: NA
v_call: TRBV1
clone_size: NA
cdr3_length: 17
j_call: TRBJ1-4
cdr3_aa: CTSSQIEYGTGLEKLFF

d_call: NA
v_call: TRBV7-8
clone_size: NA
cdr3_length: 15
j_call: TRBJ2-1
cdr3_aa: CASSLAPSSYNEQFF

d_call: TRBD2
v_call: TRBV28
clone_size: NA
cdr3_length: 15
j_call: TRBJ2-3
cdr3_aa: CASSFHSGTTDTQYF

d_call: NA
v_call: TRBV7-3
clone_size: NA
cdr3_length: 15
j_call: TRBJ2-1
cdr3_aa: CASSLTAGTYNEQFF

d_call: TRBD1
v_call: TRBV6-6
clone_size: NA
cdr3_length: 15
j_call: TRBJ1-4
cdr3_aa: CASSRDRGTNEKLFF

d_call: TRBD1
v_call: TRBV11-2
clone_size: NA
cdr3_length: 18
j_call: TRBJ2-2
cdr3_aa: CASSSGTTGDTDTGELFF

d_call: TRBD2
v_call: TRBV11-3
clone_size: NA
cdr3_length: 14
j_call: TRBJ2-1
cdr3_aa: CASSPAGTYNEQFF

d_call: NA
v_call: TRBV6-6
clone_size: NA
cdr3_length: 14
j_call: TRBJ1-1
cdr3_aa: CASSYAFMNTEAFF

d_call: NA
v_call: TRBV7-2
clone_size: once
cdr3_length: 13
j_call: TRBJ1-1
cdr3_aa: CASSLQGNTEAFF

d_call: NA
v_call: TRBV11-2
clone_size: few
cdr3_length: 15
j_call: TRBJ2-7
cdr3_aa: CASSSDLDTHYEQYF

d_call: TRBD2
v_call: TRBV27
clone_size: NA
cdr3_length: 16
j_call: TRBJ2-7
cdr3_aa: CASSLNQREPSYEQYF

d_call: TRBD1
v_call: TRBV13
clone_size: few
cdr3_length: 16
j_call: TRBJ2-1
cdr3_aa: CASSFSGTGLYNEQFF

d_call: NA
v_call: TRBV4-3
clone_size: NA
cdr3_length: 15
j_call: TRBJ2-7
cdr3_aa: CASSQDRWGDYEQYF

d_call: TRBD1
v_call: TRBV5-1
clone_size: NA
cdr3_length: 17
j_call: TRBJ1-1
cdr3_aa: CASSLRASRGPSTEAFF

d_call: NA
v_call: TRBV14
clone_size: NA
cdr3_length: 12
j_call: TRBJ2-1
cdr3_aa: CASSQAPNEQFF

d_call: NA
v_call: TRBV11-2
clone_size: NA
cdr3_length: 12
j_call: TRBJ1-6
cdr3_aa: CASSPLASPLHF

d_call: NA
v_call: TRBV6-4
clone_size: NA
cdr3_length: 13
j_call: TRBJ1-1
cdr3_aa: CASSDSRSTEAFF

d_call: NA
v_call: TRBV19
clone_size: NA
cdr3_length: 16
j_call: TRBJ1-1
cdr3_aa: CASKGGRNQGNTEAFF

d_call: TRBD2
v_call: TRBV7-3
clone_size: NA
cdr3_length: 17
j_call: TRBJ2-1
cdr3_aa: CASSRTSGRMYYNEQFF

d_call: NA
v_call: TRBV18
clone_size: NA
cdr3_length: 16
j_call: TRBJ2-1
cdr3_aa: CASSPKKGSNVNEQFF

d_call: TRBD1
v_call: TRBV19
clone_size: NA
cdr3_length: 15
j_call: TRBJ1-2
cdr3_aa: CASSRQGAGGYGYTF

d_call: NA
v_call: TRBV13
clone_size: NA
cdr3_length: 14
j_call: TRBJ2-5
cdr3_aa: CASSPGGGQETQYF

d_call: TRBD1
v_call: TRBV9
clone_size: NA
cdr3_length: 14
j_call: TRBJ2-7
cdr3_aa: CASSQGTGYHEQYF

d_call: TRBD1
v_call: TRBV27
clone_size: NA
cdr3_length: 16
j_call: TRBJ2-1
cdr3_aa: CASSLIGTGKGNEQFF

d_call: NA
v_call: TRBV29-1
clone_size: NA
cdr3_length: 14
j_call: NA
cdr3_aa: CSVEGGQWTYEQYF

d_call: NA
v_call: TRBV19
clone_size: NA
cdr3_length: 14
j_call: TRBJ2-6
cdr3_aa: CASREGAGANVLTF

d_call: NA
v_call: TRBV27
clone_size: NA
cdr3_length: 14
j_call: TRBJ2-5
cdr3_aa: CASSSLQGLETQYF

d_call: TRBD2
v_call: TRBV4-2
clone_size: few
cdr3_length: 19
j_call: TRBJ2-1
cdr3_aa: CASRSSGTSGRGSYNEQFF

d_call: TRBD1
v_call: TRBV9
clone_size: NA
cdr3_length: 16
j_call: TRBJ2-1
cdr3_aa: CASSEDRDRDYNEQFF

d_call: NA
v_call: TRBV21-1
clone_size: NA
cdr3_length: 16
j_call: TRBJ2-1
cdr3_aa: CASSKQGQKPYNEQFF

d_call: NA
v_call: TRBV9
clone_size: NA
cdr3_length: 16
j_call: TRBJ1-3
cdr3_aa: CASSDQGGSSGNTIYF

d_call: TRBD1
v_call: TRBV5-1
clone_size: NA
cdr3_length: 15
j_call: TRBJ2-1
cdr3_aa: CASSLSGQGVNEQFF

d_call: TRBD1
v_call: TRBV5-1
clone_size: NA
cdr3_length: 16
j_call: TRBJ2-2
cdr3_aa: CASREQGGSNTGELFF

d_call: NA
v_call: TRBV4-1
clone_size: NA
cdr3_length: 15
j_call: TRBJ1-4
cdr3_aa: CASSPPVATNEKLFF

d_call: NA
v_call: TRBV5-1
clone_size: NA
cdr3_length: 16
j_call: TRBJ1-1
cdr3_aa: CASSLAGRGADTEAFF

d_call: TRBD2
v_call: TRBV28
clone_size: NA
cdr3_length: 16
j_call: TRBJ2-2
cdr3_aa: CASSSPVSGLTGELFF

d_call: TRBD1
v_call: TRBV5-1
clone_size: few
cdr3_length: 15
j_call: TRBJ2-5
cdr3_aa: CASSPWGQGLETQYF

d_call: NA
v_call: TRBV29-1
clone_size: NA
cdr3_length: 14
j_call: TRBJ1-2
cdr3_aa: CSVLTVGGDYGYTF

d_call: TRBD1
v_call: TRBV19
clone_size: NA
cdr3_length: 16
j_call: TRBJ2-5
cdr3_aa: CASSIEGAAFRETQYF

d_call: NA
v_call: TRBV7-2
clone_size: NA
cdr3_length: 15
j_call: TRBJ2-2
cdr3_aa: CASSPRTGVTGELFF

d_call: NA
v_call: TRBV10-3
clone_size: NA
cdr3_length: 15
j_call: TRBJ1-6
cdr3_aa: CAISESSQHNSPLHF